The 24 T cell receptor beta chains presented below share a single source sample, sequenced in a study of T cell clonotyping in hematopoietic cell transplantation. Produced via immunoSEQ multiplex PCR; TCRdb's table is partial and in-frame only. The data hold about 76,000 clones, with 90% to 96% observed a single time. Time point indicated: recipient sample about 28 days before transplant, after cytoreduction. The sequencing here drew on peripheral blood mononuclear cells, taken before stem cell transplant. The origin of the receptors is a woman aged 45-59 years with acute myeloid leukemia. Some clones in this sample may be carry-over from other donors' samples.

The chain combines TRBV18 with TRBJ2-3; D possibly corresponds to TRBD2 (5 bases). This CDR3 contains 16 residues. The germline V and J ends were trimmed by 1 base and 0 bases, with 11 bases remaining between them. Germline lookup yields CDR1 KGHSH and CDR2 LQKENI. The CDR3 sequence is CASSPRSGTSTDTQYF. The DNA for the CDR3 is TGTGCCAGCTCACCACGAAGCGGCACTAGCACAGATACGCAGTATTTT.

V and J are TRBV20-1 and TRBJ1-3; no clear D. The V gene lost 7 bases and the J gene lost 0 bases, with 4 bases spanning the gap. Germline V gives CDR1 DFQATT, CDR2 SNEGSKA (reference sequence). The length of the CDR3 is 11 residues. The CDR3 spells CSVPSGNTIYF. CDR3 in DNA: TGCAGTGTTCCCTCTGGAAACACCATATATTTT.

The chain joins TRBV28 to TRBJ1-5; maybe TRBD1 (5 bases). CDR3 length equals 17 residues. Trimming took off 6 bases at V and 1 base at J, with 19 bases between the two ends. In germline, CDR1 is MDHEN, CDR2 SYDVKM. The CDR3 DNA reads TGTGCCAGCAGGGCTACCGGCACAGGTCACAGCAATCAGCCCCAGCATTTT. Protein product: CASRATGTGHSNQPQHF.

The V call is TRBV5-1, the J call TRBJ2-2; 11 bases match TRBD2. Germline loops: CDR1 SGHRS, CDR2 YFSETQ. CDR3 size: 18 residues. Trimming removed 4 bases from V and 7 bases from J; junction bases left unmatched: 15. The CDR3 DNA sequence: TGCGCCAGCAGCACGGACCCGGGACTAGCGGCTTCTAGCGGGGAGCTGTTTTTT. This sequence encodes CASSTDPGLAASSGELFF.

The gene calls are TRBV30 and TRBJ1-3; no definite D call. Germline-derived CDR1 and CDR2 are GTSNPN and SVGIG (reference sequence). The V gene lost 1 base and the J gene lost 0 bases, with 10 bases spanning the gap. This CDR3 comprises 15 residues. The DNA for the CDR3 is TGTGCCTGGAGTGCAGCAGGAGCCTCTGGAAACACCATATATTTT. Translating it yields CAWSAAGASGNTIYF. The complete variable domain, with remaining parts taken from reference TRBV30 and TRBJ1-3, reads SQTIHQWPATLVQPVGSPLSLECTVEGTSNPNLYWYRQAAGRGLQLLFYSVGIGQISSEVPQNLSASRPQDRQFILSSKKLLLSDSGFYLCAWSAAGASGNTIYFGEGSWLTVV.

This chain uses TRBV30 with TRBJ2-7; no clear D gene. The V and J ends lost 0 bases and 1 base respectively, with 7 bases between them. There are 13 residues in the CDR3. Germline V gene data show CDR1 as GTSNPN and CDR2 as SVGIG (reference sequence). CDR3 in amino acids: CAWSVLRSYEQYF. The CDR3 nucleotides are TGTGCCTGGAGTGTACTGCGTTCCTACGAGCAGTACTTC.

The V call is TRBV6-5, the J call TRBJ1-2, with D possibly matching TRBD1 (6 bases). Germline V gene lookup returns CDR1 MNHEY and CDR2 SVGAGI. Trimming stripped 7 bases from V and 4 bases from J, with 16 bases between. The CDR3 consists of 14 residues. CDR3 loop: CASISGDLRYGYTF. CDR3 nucleotides: TGTGCCAGCATTTCAGGGGATCTTCGCTATGGCTACACCTTC.

V and J are TRBV7-6 and TRBJ2-7, with TRBD2 matching over 10 bases. Unmatched junction bases numbered 7, after V lost 0 bases and J lost 5 bases. This CDR3 is 16 amino acids long. Germline V CDR1 and CDR2: SGHVS, FNYEAQ. CDR3 bases: TGTGCCAGCAGCTTAGCGATTGCTAGCGGGAGCCACGAGCAGTACTTC. Translated, it gives CASSLAIASGSHEQYF.

The V and J genes are TRBV4-2 and TRBJ2-1; TRBD2 agrees at 7 bases. Germline V CDR1 and CDR2: LGHNA, YNFKEQ. V trimming: 1 base; J trimming: 4 bases; junction bases outside the gene matches: 10. The CDR3 loop spans 17 amino acids. The CDR3 DNA is TGTGCCAGCAGCCAAGTGGCCTTAAGCGGGAATTACAATGAGCAGTTCTTC. It translates to CASSQVALSGNYNEQFF.

The CDR3 DNA is TGTGCCAGCAGTCCCCCTCGGGACAGAGGAACTGAGCAGTACTTC. Encoded protein: CASSPPRDRGTEQYF. The gene calls are TRBV27 and TRBJ2-7, with TRBD1 matching 7 bases. V trimming: 5 bases; J trimming: 7 bases; junction bases outside the gene matches: 14. The V gene's germline CDR1 is MNHEY and CDR2 SMNVEV (reference sequence). CDR3 length: 15 amino acids.

V usage is TRBV5-1 and J usage is TRBJ2-3; the match to TRBD2 covers 7 bases. Trimming removed 0 bases from V and 0 bases from J; junction bases left unmatched: 1. CDR3 length equals 15 residues. CDR1 is SGHRS and CDR2 is YFSETQ in the germline V gene. The CDR3 region is CASSLDSGSTDTQYF. DNA for the CDR3: TGCGCCAGCAGCTTGGATAGCGGGAGCACAGATACGCAGTATTTT.

The chain couples TRBV10-2 to TRBJ2-7; the match to TRBD1 covers 11 bases. The CDR3 sequence is 15 residues long. The V gene's germline CDR1 is WSHSY and CDR2 SAAADI. Germline trimming cut 3 bases from V and 4 bases from J; bases unmatched to any gene: 5. The CDR3 DNA is TGCGCCAGCAGTGACAGGACAGGGGGCGCATACGAGCAGTACTTC. This codes for CASSDRTGGAYEQYF.

V usage is TRBV28 and J usage is TRBJ1-2, with no clear D. The V gene lost 5 bases and the J gene lost 1 base, with 2 bases spanning the gap. CDR3 length: 11 residues. The V gene's germline CDR1 is MDHEN and CDR2 SYDVKM. CDR3 in amino acids: CASSVNYGYTF. The CDR3 region has the DNA TGTGCCAGCAGTGTTAACTATGGCTACACCTTC.

The chain employs TRBV5-1 and TRBJ2-2; unclear D gene. The length of the CDR3 is 14 residues. The V end lost 0 bases, the J end lost 2 bases, and 5 bases lay between the germline ends. Per the germline V gene, CDR1 is SGHRS and CDR2 is YFSETQ. The CDR3 spells CASSLAPNTGELFF. The CDR3 nucleotides are TGCGCCAGCAGCTTGGCACCTAACACCGGGGAGCTGTTTTTT.

The chain joins TRBV7-8 to TRBJ2-3; 9 nucleotides match TRBD2. CDR3 size: 16 residues. CDR1 and CDR2 from the germline V gene are SGHVS and FQNEAQ. The ends lost 5 bases at V and 1 base at J; junction bases unmatched: 7. The CDR3 region is CASSPVAGARTDTQYF. The CDR3 nucleotides read TGTGCCAGCAGCCCAGTAGCGGGAGCCCGCACAGATACGCAGTATTTT.

The chain employs TRBV6-5 and TRBJ2-7, with a tentative D call TRBD2 (6 bases). The V gene lost 6 bases and the J gene lost 5 bases, with 17 bases spanning the gap. The CDR3 covers 14 residues. CDR1 is MNHEY and CDR2 is SVGAGI in the germline V gene. The CDR3 sequence is CASSRLEGVNEQYF. The CDR3 DNA is TGTGCCAGCAGCAGACTAGAAGGTGTCAACGAGCAGTACTTC.

V usage is TRBV28 and J usage is TRBJ2-7; 10 nucleotides match TRBD2. CDR1 MDHEN and CDR2 SYDVKM come from the germline V gene. The CDR3 spans 16 residues. V shed 5 bases and J 3 bases; nucleotides not matched to a gene: 10. The CDR3 nucleotides read TGTGCCAGCAGTAGACACCCTAGCGGGAGCTACTACGAGCAGTACTTC. Its translation: CASSRHPSGSYYEQYF.

The V and J genes are TRBV28 and TRBJ2-1; 8 bases fit TRBD1. This CDR3 contains 12 residues. Germline V lookup: CDR1 MDHEN, CDR2 SYDVKM. V lost 6 bases, J lost 15 bases, and 10 bases stayed unmatched. The chain's CDR3 is CASRIGQGRPFF. In DNA, the CDR3 is TGTGCCAGCAGGATCGGACAGGGACGTCCGTTCTTC.

The CDR3 is CASSEALAGGLVTQYF. The CDR3 DNA sequence: TGTGCCAGCAGTGAAGCCCTAGCGGGGGGGCTGGTGACCCAGTACTTC. The chain couples TRBV2 to TRBJ2-5; 12 bases map to TRBD2. Germline V gene sequence: CDR1 SNHLY, CDR2 FYNNEI. V trimming: 0 bases; J trimming: 7 bases; junction bases outside the gene matches: 6. This CDR3 has 16 amino acids. Variable domain in full (rest from reference TRBV2 and TRBJ2-5): EPEVTQTPSHQVTQMGQEVILRCVPISNHLYFYWYRQILGQKVEFLVSFYNNEISEKSEIFDDQFSVERPDGSNFTLKIRSTKLEDSAMYFCASSEALAGGLVTQYFGPGTRLLVL.

CDR3: CASSLSGNPYEQYF. CDR3 coding DNA: TGTGCCAGCAGTTTATCGGGGAACCCCTACGAGCAGTACTTC. J is TRBJ2-7 and V is TRBV27; D is unresolved. The V end lost 0 bases, the J end lost 2 bases, and 8 bases lay between the germline ends. Germline V lookup: CDR1 MNHEY, CDR2 SMNVEV (reference sequence). The CDR3 runs 14 residues.

This clone was detected once. This chain links TRBV4-1 with TRBJ1-2; D is uncertain. Trimming removed 1 base at V and 1 base at J, with 7 bases between. CDR3 length equals 14 residues. From germline, CDR1 is MGHRA and CDR2 YSYEKL. The CDR3 nucleotides are TGCGCCAGCAGCCAAGCCCGGGATAACTATGGCTACACCTTC. It encodes CASSQARDNYGYTF.

Only one count was recorded for this clone. The chain recombines TRBV30 with TRBJ1-6; D perhaps matches TRBD1 (5 bases). The germline gives CDR1 GTSNPN, CDR2 SVGIG (reference sequence). Trimming stripped 8 bases from V and 7 bases from J, with 18 bases between. The CDR3 runs 14 residues. The CDR3 reads CAATARGDNSPLHF. In nucleotides, the CDR3 is TGTGCCGCCACTGCGAGAGGGGACAATTCACCCCTCCACTTT.

The genes are TRBV27 and TRBJ2-4; weak D call: TRBD1 (6 bases). Trimming pared 5 bases from V and 1 base from J, leaving 18 bases between. Per germline, CDR1 MNHEY and CDR2 SMNVEV (reference sequence). CDR3 length equals 17 residues. The CDR3 is CASSPPQGPGAKNIQYF. The CDR3 coding sequence is TGTGCCAGCAGTCCACCACAGGGCCCGGGGGCCAAAAACATTCAGTACTTC.

V usage is TRBV6-5 and J usage is TRBJ1-1, with a possible D match to TRBD1 (6 bases). This CDR3 region has 13 residues. Germline V CDR1 and CDR2: MNHEY, SVGAGI. V was clipped by 8 bases and J by 4 bases, with 14 bases between them. CDR3 region: CASRRGASTEAFF. In nucleotides, the CDR3 is TGTGCCAGCCGTCGGGGGGCGAGCACTGAAGCTTTCTTT.